Below, 26 T cell receptor beta chains from the same sample are listed, as sequenced in a study of yellow fever vaccine responses in identical twins. TCRdb called the RT-PCR reads again in MiXCR, with one record for every CDR3 protein. Of 9,800 or so distinct CDR3 sequences listed, roughly 84% are singletons. Sequenced here: T cells from blood (PBMCs), unsorted or a sorted subset (not recorded which), sampled before or after yellow fever vaccination (not recorded which). The receptors shown here come from a woman between 18 and 29 years old who received the yellow fever vaccine.

The J gene is TRBJ2-1, the V gene TRBV7-3, with no clear D. The CDR3 runs to 13 residues. V lost 3 bases and J 7 bases, leaving 10 bases between the germline ends. Germline V gene lookup returns CDR1 SGHTA and CDR2 FQGTGA. CDR3 sequence (DNA): TGTGCCAGCAGCTTGTCCGCACGGAATGAGCAGTTCTTC. Translation gives CASSLSARNEQFF.

The rearrangement uses TRBV28 and TRBJ2-1; D may be TRBD1 (6 bases). The CDR3 is made up of 14 amino acids. Germline V gene lookup returns CDR1 MDHEN and CDR2 SYDVKM. Between the trimmed V and J ends, which lost 3 bases and 4 bases, there was a span of 10 bases. CDR3 sequence reads: CASSFGGQYNEQFF. The CDR3 coding sequence is TGTGCCAGCAGTTTCGGAGGACAGTACAATGAGCAGTTCTTC.

The chain carries TRBV12-2 and TRBJ2-7; TRBD2 was called by the table and not checked on the DNA. TRBV12-2 counts as a pseudogene. This CDR3 is 14 amino acids long. Written as DNA, the CDR3 is TGTGCAAGTCGCTTCCTAGCGGGCTCCTACGAGCAGTACTTC. Its translation: CASRFLAGSYEQYF.

The genes are TRBV6-5 and TRBJ2-7; TRBD1 aligns across 7 bases. The CDR3 length is 13 residues. V shed 4 bases, J shed 2 bases, and the junction held 2 bases outside the gene matches. Per germline, CDR1 MNHEY and CDR2 SVGAGI. This chain's CDR3 is CASSWGQPYEQYF. In nucleotides, the CDR3 is TGTGCCAGCAGTTGGGGACAGCCCTACGAGCAGTACTTC.

This clonotype occurred once. The V call is TRBV10-3, the J call TRBJ2-6; 8 bases map to TRBD2. After removal of 3 bases from V and 0 bases from J, the junction contained 10 bases not matched to a gene. CDR1 and CDR2 from the germline V gene are ENHRY and SYGVKD. The CDR3 has 19 residues. The CDR3 coding sequence is TGTGCCATCAGTGACCGTACTAGCGGAGGCCCCTCTGGGGCCAACGTCCTGACTTTC. Its translation is CAISDRTSGGPSGANVLTF.

V usage is TRBV20-1 and J usage is TRBJ2-6; 8 bases are a match to TRBD2. The CDR3 covers 14 residues. Trimming took 5 bases from V and 4 from J; bases not matched to a gene: 4. Germline CDR1 and CDR2: DFQATT and SNEGSKA (reference sequence). The CDR3 region is CSAPLAAGANVLTF. In DNA, the CDR3 is TGCAGTGCTCCACTAGCGGCCGGGGCCAACGTCCTGACTTTC.

This clonotype came up a few times. The J gene is TRBJ2-1, the V gene TRBV20-1, with 10 bases lining up with TRBD2. CDR1 and CDR2 from the germline V gene are DFQATT and SNEGSKA (reference sequence). The CDR3 loop spans 12 amino acids. The ends lost 7 bases at V and 5 bases at J; junction bases unmatched: 2. CDR3 loop: CSVTSGNNEQFF. The CDR3, as DNA: TGCAGTGTAACTAGCGGGAACAATGAGCAGTTCTTC.

The chain combines TRBV10-3 with TRBJ2-1; TRBD1 matches at 7 bases. Germline V lookup: CDR1 ENHRY, CDR2 SYGVKD. The trim removed 3 bases at V and 0 bases at J, leaving 11 bases unmatched. CDR3 length equals 18 residues. CDR3 loop: CAISDQKSGQSSYNEQFF. The CDR3 DNA follows: TGTGCCATCAGTGATCAAAAGTCGGGACAGAGCTCCTACAATGAGCAGTTCTTC.

The genes are TRBV7-9 and TRBJ1-4; weak D call: TRBD1 (6 bases). Looked up from germline, CDR1 is SEHNR and CDR2 is FQNEAQ (reference sequence). The CDR3 sequence is 15 residues long. Trimming stripped 4 bases from V and 7 bases from J, with 16 bases between. CDR3 residues: CASSSSAGVVEKLFF. CDR3 nucleotides: TGTGCCAGCAGCTCCTCGGCAGGGGTAGTTGAAAAACTGTTTTTT.

The chain couples TRBV13 to TRBJ1-6; D ambiguous. V lost 7 bases and J lost 4, with 14 bases in between. CDR1 and CDR2 from the germline V gene are PRHDT and FYEKMQ (reference sequence). The CDR3 covers 15 residues. The CDR3 nucleotides read TGTGCCAGCACCTCGACAAACCAATATAATTCACCCCTCCACTTT. As protein: CASTSTNQYNSPLHF.

This CDR3 reads CASSLSGNTQYF. The CDR3, as DNA: TGTGCCAGCAGCCTCTCCGGGAATACGCAGTATTTT. V and J are TRBV14 and TRBJ2-3, with D possibly matching TRBD2 (5 bases). Germline V gene data show CDR1 as SGHDN and CDR2 as FVKESK. The CDR3 spans 12 residues. The V gene lost 4 bases and the J gene lost 7 bases, with 9 bases spanning the gap.

The rearrangement joins TRBV19 to TRBJ2-7, with 9 bases aligning to TRBD2. Trimming removed 1 base from V and 3 bases from J; junction bases left unmatched: 7. CDR1 and CDR2 (germline): LNHDA, SQIVND (reference sequence). The CDR3 consists of 16 residues. The CDR3 region has the DNA TGTGCCAGTAGTATAGCCACAGCGGGAGGCCGCTACGAGCAGTACTTC. It encodes CASSIATAGGRYEQYF. The full variable domain, completed using reference TRBV19 and TRBJ2-7, is DGGITQSPKYLFRKEGQNVTLSCEQNLNHDAMYWYRQDPGQGLRLIYYSQIVNDFQKGDIAEGYSVSREKKESFPLTVTSAQKNPTAFYLCASSIATAGGRYEQYFGPGTRLTVT.

The rearrangement links TRBV28 to TRBJ1-5; the D gene is possibly TRBD1 (6 bases). CDR1 and CDR2 (germline): MDHEN, SYDVKM. The V and J ends lost 4 bases and 0 bases respectively, with 13 bases between them. CDR3 length: 16 amino acids. CDR3 in amino acids: CASSSTGRGSNQPQHF. The CDR3 DNA is TGTGCCAGCAGTTCAACAGGGAGGGGTAGCAATCAGCCCCAGCATTTT.

V is TRBV12-3 or TRBV12-4 and J is TRBJ2-5; 13 nucleotides agree with TRBD2. The CDR3 sequence is 15 residues long. V dropped 0 bases and J dropped 6; count of bases not matched to a gene: 1. The chain's CDR3 is CASSLAGLAGKTQYF. The CDR3 region has the DNA TGTGCCAGCAGTTTAGCGGGACTAGCGGGGAAGACCCAGTACTTC.

The V call is TRBV24-1, the J call TRBJ2-1, with D hard to call. CDR1 and CDR2 from the germline V gene are KGHDR and SFDVKD. The CDR3 runs to 14 residues. V gave up 5 bases and J gave up 7 bases, with 14 bases separating them. The CDR3 reads CATSGPLPLNEQFF. DNA of the CDR3: TGTGCCACCAGTGGGCCCCTTCCTTTGAATGAGCAGTTCTTC.

The chain couples TRBV20-1 to TRBJ1-1; no clear D. Germline V gene data show CDR1 as DFQATT and CDR2 as SNEGSKA (reference sequence). Trimming stripped 3 bases from V and 6 bases from J, with 11 bases between. This CDR3 comprises 12 residues. In nucleotides, the CDR3 is TGCAGTGCTAGTAAGGGTGTACCTGAAGCTTTCTTT. It specifies CSASKGVPEAFF.

The V call is TRBV7-4, the J call TRBJ2-2, with D possibly being TRBD1 or TRBD2 (5 bases each). Germline V gives CDR1 SGHVT, CDR2 SQSDAQ. The CDR3 loop spans 15 amino acids. V was trimmed by 1 base and J by 3 bases, leaving 9 bases between them. CDR3 amino acids: CASSLGGDDTGELFF. Here the CDR3 DNA reads TGTGCCAGCAGCTTAGGTGGGGACGACACCGGGGAGCTGTTTTTT.

V is TRBV7-6 and J is TRBJ2-1; 9 nucleotides agree with TRBD2. Germline V gene sequence: CDR1 SGHVS, CDR2 FNYEAQ. V shed 0 bases, J shed 8 bases, and the junction held 5 bases outside the gene matches. This CDR3 is built from 15 residues. In nucleotides, the CDR3 is TGTGCCAGCAGCTTAGCTAGCGGGAGATTGGATGAGCAGTTCTTC. Protein product: CASSLASGRLDEQFF.

This chain connects TRBV15 to TRBJ2-3; 7 nucleotides match TRBD2. V dropped 1 base and J dropped 3; count of bases not matched to a gene: 1. The germline gives CDR1 LNHNV, CDR2 YYDKDF (reference sequence). The CDR3 consists of 14 residues. The CDR3 loop is CATSRGGGTDTQYF. CDR3 coding DNA: TGTGCCACCAGCAGAGGCGGGGGTACAGATACGCAGTATTTT.

This clonotype occurred once. The V call is TRBV15, the J call TRBJ1-2; maybe TRBD1 (5 bases). V shed 3 bases and J shed 5 bases, with 16 bases lying between them. The CDR3 consists of 15 residues. Per germline, CDR1 LNHNV and CDR2 YYDKDF (reference sequence). CDR3 sequence (DNA): TGTGCCACCAGCAGGACCCGGGACGTCGTTTATGGCTACACCTTC. Protein: CATSRTRDVVYGYTF.

The chain has TRBV12-3 or TRBV12-4 and TRBJ1-2, with 9 bases lining up with TRBD1. The V gene end was trimmed by 4 bases and the J gene end by 2 bases; junction bases not matched to a gene: 2. The CDR3 totals 14 residues. The CDR3 spells CASSWGTGNYGYTF. CDR3 DNA: TGTGCCAGCAGTTGGGGGACAGGGAACTATGGCTACACCTTC.

This clonotype has a handful of counts. This CDR3 is CASDEATSQETQYF. The CDR3 nucleotides are TGTGCCAGCGACGAAGCTACCTCGCAAGAGACCCAGTACTTC. The chain combines TRBV13 with TRBJ2-5; no firm D call. The CDR3 runs 14 residues. V lost 8 bases and J lost 2, with 15 bases in between. CDR1 and CDR2 from the germline V gene are PRHDT and FYEKMQ (reference sequence).

The genes are TRBV20-1 and TRBJ2-3, with TRBD2 matching over 8 bases. J was trimmed by 0 bases and V by 3 bases; bases with no gene match: 8. There are 16 residues in the CDR3. CDR1 and CDR2 (germline): DFQATT, SNEGSKA (reference sequence). CDR3: CSASRLAGDSTDTQYF. In nucleotides, the CDR3 is TGCAGTGCTAGCAGGCTAGCGGGTGATAGCACAGATACGCAGTATTTT.

The V call is TRBV28, the J call TRBJ1-2, with 7 positions matching TRBD1. After removal of 6 bases from V and 8 bases from J, the junction contained 12 bases not matched to a gene. The length of the CDR3 is 14 residues. Germline loops: CDR1 MDHEN, CDR2 SYDVKM. CDR3 residues: CASRSRQGTVGYTF. In nucleotides, the CDR3 is TGTGCCAGCAGGTCAAGACAGGGAACGGTGGGCTACACCTTC.

V is TRBV27 and J is TRBJ2-2, with D perhaps matching TRBD2 (5 bases). V lost 5 bases and J 7 bases, leaving 17 bases between the germline ends. Germline V gene data show CDR1 as MNHEY and CDR2 as SMNVEV (reference sequence). The CDR3 is 15 amino acids. Here the CDR3 reads CASSLSPSGVGELFF. The CDR3 nucleotides read TGTGCCAGCAGTCTCTCACCATCCGGGGTCGGGGAGCTGTTTTTT.

The V gene is TRBV13, the J gene TRBJ1-2; D unresolved. V was cut by 5 bases and J by 6 bases, with 16 bases left in between. The CDR3 is 14 residues long. Looked up from germline, CDR1 is PRHDT and CDR2 is FYEKMQ (reference sequence). The DNA of the CDR3 is TGTGCCAGCAGCGCCGCCGGGAACGGCAATGGCTACACCTTC. As protein: CASSAAGNGNGYTF. Based on the CDR3 plus reference TRBV13 and TRBJ1-2, the full variable domain is AAGVIQSPRHLIKEKRETATLKCYPIPRHDTVYWYQQGPGQDPQFLISFYEKMQSDKGSIPDRFSAQQFSDYHSELNMSSLELGDSALYFCASSAAGNGNGYTFGSGTRLTVV.